The next 13 T cell receptor beta chains were all read from a single sample in a study of T cell changes during pregnancy in multiple sclerosis (dated by TCRdb to between 2017 and 2020). The library was made by the immunoSEQ multiplex PCR assay. TCRdb carries this immuneACCESS record with in-frame sequences only. Its versions omit some clonotypes, under half of them owing to an unresolved V gene in the studies checked, with the rest unexplained. In all, the sample holds roughly 51,000 clones, and 92% of those were seen once. The biggest ten clones account for around 0.16% of the sample. This material consisted of CD4+ T cells from peripheral blood mononuclear cells, taken after pregnancy. These TCRs come from a female donor in good health, enrolled as a control in a pregnancy study.

V and J are TRBV11-2 and TRBJ1-6, with TRBD1 identical over 7 bases. Germline CDR1 reads SGHAT; CDR2 reads FQNNGV. V gave up 2 bases and J gave up 7 bases; unmatched junction bases: 5. This CDR3 spans 15 amino acids. The CDR3: CASSLRGTENSPLHF. The CDR3, as DNA: TGTGCCAGCAGCTTAAGGGGGACAGAAAATTCACCCCTCCACTTT.

The chain links TRBV30 to TRBJ2-7; D is possibly TRBD2 (6 bases). This CDR3 is 14 amino acids long. Trimming left V 4 bases short and J 6 bases short, with 19 bases between. The germline CDR1 and CDR2 sequences are GTSNPN and SVGIG (reference sequence). Written as DNA, the CDR3 is TGTGCCTGGACCTTCGGACCCATGGGGGGCGAGCAGTACTTC. Translation gives CAWTFGPMGGEQYF.

V is TRBV2 and J is TRBJ1-2, with D maybe TRBD1 (6 bases). Trimming cost V 2 bases and J 5 bases, with 12 bases left between them. This CDR3 is 14 amino acids long. Germline-derived CDR1 and CDR2 are SNHLY and FYNNEI. The DNA for the CDR3 is TGTGCCAGCAGTGAAACAGGGTTCCCTTATGGCTACACCTTC. Its protein is CASSETGFPYGYTF.

With regard to this clone: The germline gene is not matched at one end of the junction; a read error may be the cause. This sequence joins TRBV29-1 and TRBJ2-2; D is possibly TRBD2 (6 bases). Per germline, CDR1 SQVTM and CDR2 ANQGSEA. This CDR3 region has 13 residues. The CDR3 DNA reads as TGCAGCGCTCTTGGGGGGAACCCCGGGGAGCTGTTTTTT. Protein: CSALGGNPGELFF.

This rearrangement joins TRBV5-1 to TRBJ2-6; maybe TRBD1 (6 bases). V lost 0 bases to trimming and J lost 0 bases, with 16 bases between them. Germline CDR1 reads SGHRS; CDR2 reads YFSETQ. The CDR3 consists of 19 residues. The CDR3 region is CASSLGATGRFSGANVLTF. DNA for the CDR3: TGCGCCAGCAGCTTGGGAGCGACAGGTCGCTTCTCTGGGGCCAACGTCCTGACTTTC.

The genes are TRBV30 and TRBJ2-2, with D perhaps matching TRBD1 (5 bases). The ends were cut back, 0 bases at V and 4 bases at J, with 9 bases in the middle. Germline assignment: CDR1 GTSNPN and CDR2 SVGIG (reference sequence). The CDR3 length is 14 residues. The DNA of the CDR3 is TGTGCCTGGAGTGTTATAAGGGGCACCGGGGAGCTGTTTTTT. This codes for CAWSVIRGTGELFF.

J is TRBJ1-1 and V is TRBV2; TRBD1 might be the D (5 bases). The V end lost 4 bases, the J end lost 8 bases, and 14 bases lay between the germline ends. The CDR3 loop spans 13 amino acids. Germline V lookup: CDR1 SNHLY, CDR2 FYNNEI. CDR3 region: CASSVGGTPEAFF. The CDR3 region has the DNA TGTGCCAGCAGTGTGGGAGGGACCCCCGAAGCTTTCTTT.

The chain carries TRBV13 and TRBJ2-3; TRBD2 aligns across 10 bases. The V gene end was trimmed by 5 bases and the J gene end by 6 bases; junction bases not matched to a gene: 14. Looked up from germline, CDR1 is PRHDT and CDR2 is FYEKMQ (reference sequence). This CDR3 region has 17 residues. CDR3 bases: TGTGCCAGCAGCAACCGGGGACTAGCGCCCAGGAAGGATACGCAGTATTTT. Protein product: CASSNRGLAPRKDTQYF.

The V and J genes are TRBV11-2 and TRBJ1-6, with 10 bases identical to TRBD1. In germline, CDR1 is SGHAT, CDR2 FQNNGV. This CDR3 spans 17 amino acids. The V gene end was trimmed by 5 bases and the J gene end by 4 bases; junction bases not matched to a gene: 8. CDR3 bases: TGTGCCAGCAGCCCCTGGCGGGGACAGGGGTATAATTCACCCCTCCACTTT. Encoded protein: CASSPWRGQGYNSPLHF. Using reference TRBV11-2 and TRBJ1-6 for the parts outside the CDR3, the full variable domain is EAGVAQSPRYKIIEKRQSVAFWCNPISGHATLYWYQQILGQGPKLLIQFQNNGVVDDSQLPKDRFSAERLKGVDSTLKIQPAKLEDSAVYLCASSPWRGQGYNSPLHFGNGTRLTVT.

This clone has a handful of counts. The CDR3 DNA is TGTGCCAGCAGTGATATGGGAGTCGCTCAGCCCCAGCATTTT. This encodes CASSDMGVAQPQHF. This rearrangement joins TRBV2 to TRBJ1-5; D remains unclear. The CDR3 extends over 14 amino acids. V lost 3 bases, J lost 6 bases, and 12 bases lay in between. CDR1 SNHLY and CDR2 FYNNEI come from the germline V gene. The complete variable domain, with remaining parts taken from reference TRBV2 and TRBJ1-5, reads EPEVTQTPSHQVTQMGQEVILRCVPISNHLYFYWYRQILGQKVEFLVSFYNNEISEKSEIFDDQFSVERPDGSNFTLKIRSTKLEDSAMYFCASSDMGVAQPQHFGDGTRLSIL.

This rearrangement joins TRBV11-2 to TRBJ2-1; a weak D match, TRBD1 (6 bases). Trimming cost V 6 bases and J 8 bases, with 11 bases left between them. The CDR3 runs 12 residues. The germline V gene has CDR1 SGHAT and CDR2 FQNNGV. The CDR3 coding sequence is TGTGCCAGCAGTTTGACAGGTGATGAGCAGTTCTTC. Translated, it gives CASSLTGDEQFF.

V usage is TRBV11-2 and J usage is TRBJ2-3; 10 bases are shared with TRBD2. The CDR3 is made up of 17 amino acids. Per germline, CDR1 SGHAT and CDR2 FQNNGV. V lost 0 bases, J lost 1 base, and 4 bases stayed unmatched. The CDR3 DNA sequence: TGTGCCAGCAGCTTAGATTCCCTAGCGGGGGGCACAGATACGCAGTATTTT. Amino acids: CASSLDSLAGGTDTQYF.

This chain connects TRBV7-9 to TRBJ2-5; TRBD2 matches at 7 bases. The CDR3 covers 16 residues. Losses at the gene ends were 0 bases for V and 5 bases for J; bases not matched to a gene: 9. The germline CDR1 and CDR2 sequences are SEHNR and FQNEAQ (reference sequence). The CDR3 region is CASSLAGRGPRETQYF. CDR3 nucleotide sequence: TGTGCCAGCAGCTTAGCGGGGAGGGGCCCGAGGGAGACCCAGTACTTC. Full variable domain (outside the CDR3, taken from reference TRBV7-9 and TRBJ2-5): DTGVSQNPRHKITKRGQNVTFRCDPISEHNRLYWYRQTLGQGPEFLTYFQNEAQLEKSRLLSDRFSAERPKGSFSTLEIQRTEQGDSAMYLCASSLAGRGPRETQYFGPGTRLLVL.